This T cell receptor beta chain was profiled in a study of cytomegalovirus exposure and HLA in healthy donors (TCRdb year 2017). General notes on the study: An earlier analysis of 587 of the donors reported more than 250 Gb of sequence data and more than 90 million unique TCR beta sequences from around 200 million T cells. Rather than drawing on any new phenotypic data, the later analysis identified candidate immune exposures from TCR beta sequences and the way those sequences occurred across donors. A later analysis re-examined previously published TCR beta repertoires from more than 650 donors and added high-resolution HLA genotyping to investigate patterns of TCR occurrence. Genome-wide SNP genotypes for about 60% of the 666 donors were used in a later genetic analysis, which treated that subset as a discovery cohort. The study combined high-throughput TCR immunosequencing, statistical association of individual TCRs with disease status, and machine learning to predict cytomegalovirus infection status. Roughly 300 gigabases of sequencing data and around 85 million unique TCR sequences made up an early release that covered over 550 HLA-typed donors. Besides the first cohort of 666 subjects, a separate validation cohort made up of 95 to 150 different subjects was used. The genetic ancestry cluster associated with self-reported Caucasian donors included 80% to 90% of the 300 to 450 genotyped donors. Class I and class II HLA loci were covered by the typing at four-digit resolution. Typing coverage differed by locus: A, B, C, DRB1 and DQB1 were typed in roughly 629-630 donors, DQA1 in about 510, DPA1 in over 600, and DPB1 in roughly 450. An earlier analysis of some 500 of the donors applied high-throughput TCR beta sequencing to assess whether each TCR beta V gene segment acted as functional or pseudogenic. The study was designed to test whether signatures of past pathogen exposure could be identified by cataloging public T cell receptors. Among 300 to 500 genotyped donors of the cohort, an average of around 250,000 unique TCR beta nucleotide sequences was sequenced per donor, of which about 18% were non-productive. All discovery cohort repertoires had been generated on a single sequencing platform. Donor age, sex, ethnicity and CMV serostatus were collected together with the repertoire data. The study used immunosequencing to profile the T cell repertoires of 600 to 850 subjects and linked those repertoires to cytomegalovirus serostatus. Four to six DR-DQ haplotypes were handled as single units for association and clustering because linkage in the cohort was strong.

Library prep was done by the immunoSEQ multiplex PCR assay. For the multiplex PCR, a mixture combining 60 forward primers for TCR Vbeta segments and 13 reverse primers for TCR Jbeta segments was used. A multiplex PCR assay on genomic DNA amplified the CDR3 region of rearranged TCR beta genes. The amplified TCR beta libraries were sequenced on the Illumina HiSeq System as 87-base-pair reads. As for how the authors treated the data: A later analysis tallied about 77 million unique TCR beta chains across the 666 repertoires, and approximately 12 million of those chains were shared by two or more donors. A nearest-neighbor algorithm error-corrected the raw reads and collapsed the reads into unique sequences, merging closely related sequences to remove PCR and sequencing errors. CDR3 sequences were aligned to IMGT reference sequences to assign V, D and J gene segments. For a sequence to be retained, a match of at least six nucleotides to both a V gene segment and a J gene segment was required. Rearrangements were called productive when the CDR3 lacked stop codons and stayed in frame with V and J; all others were non-productive. Following IMGT convention, CDR3 was defined as the stretch from the second conserved V-encoded cysteine up to the conserved J-encoded phenylalanine. Sequences without an unambiguous match to a single V gene segment were excluded from the earlier analysis of almost 600 of the donors. In an earlier analysis of some 590 of the donors, V segments were called functional above 56.7% productive rearrangements and were called segregating when the between-donor standard deviation exceeded 5%. To diagnose cytomegalovirus status from the catalog of TCR beta chain sequences, a statistical classification framework was built. V and J gene assignment, in a later analysis, came from comparing TCR nucleotide sequences with IMGT/GENE-DB human TR gene sequences. Using the TCRdist pipeline, a later analysis assigned CDR3 sequences along with most-parsimonious VDJ recombination scenarios. In a later analysis, each TCR beta chain was defined by its CDR3 amino acid sequence together with its V-gene family, and reads lacking a unique V-gene family were excluded. To address suspected cross-contamination and a sequencing artifact, a later analysis removed roughly 580 highly shared, low-generation-probability nucleotide sequences. For each public chain, a later analysis derived a clonal expansion index from normalized ranks of inferred template counts within each repertoire. In a later analysis, generation probabilities were computed with a VDJ recombination model fitted to out-of-frame rearrangements, and the resulting probabilities were checked against IGoR. In a later analysis, TCR-TCR, TCR-HLA and TCR-CMV co-occurrence was scored with hypergeometric tests, and a repertoire-size bias correction was applied to TCR pairs. In a later analysis, false discovery rates were estimated by permuting HLA or CMV assignments 20 times. In a later analysis, co-occurring TCRs were grouped with DBSCAN, and TCRdist sequence similarity was added when clustering was performed within HLA-allele-positive subsets. Co-occurrence clustering excluded repertoires with fewer than 30,000 or more than 120,000 public chains, plus five with anomalous nucleotide sharing. This is the immuneACCESS table as TCRdb keeps it, with only in-frame sequences that have V and J called. A part of the clones is gone; compared with another copy, unresolved V genes explain less than half, and the rest is unexplained. V and J calls plus clone size are reproduced from that table; the DNA served to infer D and trimming. This sample gives some 130,000 clones in total; 60% to 80% of them show up just once. Less than 1.1% of the sample is held by the ten biggest clonotypes.

Concerning this clone: This clone's antigen is unknown. Per-nucleotide qualities are absent, and no much larger clonotype sits a single base away.

The cohort consisted of 650 to 700 healthy bone marrow donors. At the time of sampling, all cohort members were nominally healthy, though unrecorded immune exposures were likely present. The donor tested CMV seronegative and was one of the 352 seronegative cohort members. Every donor gave a peripheral blood sample, and the peripheral blood mononuclear cells from that sample were used for TCR beta sequencing. The Qiagen DNeasy Blood Extraction Kit was used to extract genomic DNA from the blood cell samples. Trimming at the junction amounts to 5 bases on V and 5 bases on J, and the germline ends lie 9 bases apart. Inclusive of the bounding cysteine and phenylalanine, the CDR3 is 13 residues long. This entry keeps only the CDR3 DNA: 39 bases, framed from base 1. Per the germline V gene, KGHSH is the CDR1 and LQKENI is the CDR2. What the authors observed across the whole study: The earlier analysis of a few hundred of the donors excluded 15 to 20 rarely observed V segments, including chromosome 9 orphons, because counts were too low. The study gave a list of around 170 TCR beta chains associated with cytomegalovirus. Only TCR beta chains were sequenced in this cohort, and the absence of alpha or paired-chain data limited detectable features. A further reported finding was that TCR beta sequences accurately predicted the HLA-A and HLA-B alleles for most subjects in the first cohort. A cluster of highly shared sequence variants was judged likely to be a technical artifact of the sequencing pipeline. Correlated functional status among segregating V segments might be attributable to linkage disequilibrium, but an unknown experimental factor could not be ruled out. Some IMGT-functional V segments, including TRBV6-2 and TRBV6-3, could not be distinguished by the 87-base-pair reads and were therefore excluded. According to a later analysis, TCR association rates differed among HLA loci, with DRB1 alleles showing the most associated TCRs and HLA-C alleles showing the fewest. In a later analysis, HLA-associated TCR beta chains showed more clonal expansion and lower generation probabilities than non-associated chains that were equally common. Most CMV-associated TCR beta chains appeared to be HLA-restricted in a later analysis, and the HLA associations seemed to be driven largely by CMV exposure. In vitro tests confirmed that a few of the cytomegalovirus-associated TCR beta chains recognize cytomegalovirus antigens. In a later genetic analysis, fewer N-insertions in productive TCRs were reported among donors in an Asian-associated ancestry cluster than the approximately 630-donor mean. Immune exposure information for the cohort was limited to CMV serostatus. A later genetic analysis associated a missense DCLRE1C variant with V-gene and J-gene trimming of TCR beta chains, and an independent cohort replicated the association. A later analysis associated about 16,000 TCR beta sequences with specific HLA alleles at a false discovery rate of 0.05. When HLA alleles, especially DR and DQ, strongly co-occurred, attributing TCR associations to individual alleles was difficult. Most TCR sequences were observed very rarely across donors, whereas some public TCRs were present in many individuals. Roughly uniform sequencing depth across donors was assumed in presence/absence analyses, although this assumption may not hold. In an earlier analysis of some 550 of the donors, most TCR beta V segments were observed in productive rearrangements about 87% or about 30% of the time, broadly matching IMGT annotations. According to a later analysis, parvovirus B19, influenza, CMV and Epstein-Barr virus appeared linked to several top co-occurrence clusters. According to the authors, the approach could potentially be generalized to other disease states and immunological phenotypes. Because HLA typing was missing for some donors at each locus, association tests included only the typed subset. The classifier was reported to diagnose cytomegalovirus status with high specificity and sensitivity in both the original and validation cohorts.

This receptor was identified in a male donor in good health and CMV-seronegative. Source material: PBMCs. The V and J segments used are TRBV18 and TRBJ1-4, with a tentative D gene TRBD1 over 5 matching bases. The encoded CDR3 is CASSETENEKLFF. The DNA sequence is TGTGCCAGCTCAGAGACAGAAAATGAAAAACTGTTTTTT.